This T cell receptor beta chain was sequenced during a study of shared clonotypes between healthy human individuals. CDR1 is MNHEY, CDR2 SVGAGI, per germline. This CDR3 has 13 amino acids. Trimming took 5 bases from V and 4 from J, leaving 11 bases between them. TCRdb keeps only in-frame clones here, not all; method: immunoSEQ multiplex PCR. Here the sample spans over 2 million clones, roughly 94% being singletons. This sequence joins TRBV6-5 and TRBJ1-2; no clear D gene. The clonotype comes from a man younger than 35 in good health. Sample: naive CD4+ T cells sorted from blood. As for subset: CD45RA+ positively selected. The CDR3 sequence is CASSPGVGYGYTF. CDR3 DNA sequence: TGTGCCAGCAGTCCCGGGGTTGGCTATGGCTACACCTTC.